This is a list of T cell receptor beta chains from one sample in a study of T cell responses to AZD1222 COVID-19 vaccine. The assay was immunoSEQ multiplex PCR, and TCRdb's table has in-frame clones only and misses some. The profile shows under 90,000 clones, around 82% of them singletons. Sequencing was performed on peripheral blood, taken 28 days after the second AZD1222 dose. The receptor set was obtained from an adult who received the AZD1222 COVID-19 vaccine. Both conserved end residues are part of each CDR3. Each record gives: V gene, clone size, D gene, CDR3 length, J gene, CDR3 DNA, CDR3 protein. D genes are given only for firm matches. Only part of the rows carry a size: once, few, many, or a class if the clone is expanded.

v_call: TRBV7-2; clone_size: few; d_call: .; cdr3_length: 17; j_call: TRBJ1-5; cdr3_nt: TGTGCCAGCAGCTTAGCGGGCAGGAAGGATAGCAATCAGCCCCAGCATTTT; cdr3_aa: CASSLAGRKDSNQPQHF
v_call: TRBV4-1; clone_size: .; d_call: .; cdr3_length: 17; j_call: TRBJ2-1; cdr3_nt: TGCGCCAGCAGCCAAGAGGTGGGTTCCAGCTCCTACAATGAGCAGTTCTTC; cdr3_aa: CASSQEVGSSSYNEQFF
v_call: TRBV18; clone_size: .; d_call: .; cdr3_length: 19; j_call: TRBJ1-2; cdr3_nt: TGTGCCAGCTCACCACAAGGTACACAAGTGGCAGGGGAATACTATGGCTACACCTTC; cdr3_aa: CASSPQGTQVAGEYYGYTF
v_call: TRBV30; clone_size: .; d_call: .; cdr3_length: 16; j_call: TRBJ1-3; cdr3_nt: TGTGCCTGGCTTTGGCCGGGAGGGGCTCCAGGAAACACCATATATTTT; cdr3_aa: CAWLWPGGAPGNTIYF
v_call: TRBV5-4; clone_size: .; d_call: .; cdr3_length: 15; j_call: TRBJ1-4; cdr3_nt: TGTGCCAGCAGCTTGGGTGGCAGTAGGGTTGAAAAACTGTTTTTT; cdr3_aa: CASSLGGSRVEKLFF
v_call: TRBV27; clone_size: once; d_call: .; cdr3_length: 15; j_call: TRBJ1-5; cdr3_nt: TGTGCCAGTCAAGAGAGGGGTGTGAGCAATCAGCCCCAGCATTTT; cdr3_aa: CASQERGVSNQPQHF
v_call: TRBV7-9; clone_size: .; d_call: TRBD2; cdr3_length: 14; j_call: TRBJ2-3; cdr3_nt: TGTGCCAGCAGCTTAGCTGGAGGGACTAGTCCATATTATTTT; cdr3_aa: CASSLAGGTSPYYF
v_call: TRBV7-9; clone_size: .; d_call: .; cdr3_length: 16; j_call: TRBJ2-3; cdr3_nt: TGTGCCAGCAGCAGATCGGACACCAAATCCACAGATACGCAGTATTTT; cdr3_aa: CASSRSDTKSTDTQYF
v_call: TRBV7-2; clone_size: .; d_call: .; cdr3_length: 16; j_call: TRBJ1-3; cdr3_nt: TGTGCCAGCAGTTTCGGGGGGGGAATCTCTGGAAACACCATATATTTT; cdr3_aa: CASSFGGGISGNTIYF
v_call: TRBV27; clone_size: .; d_call: .; cdr3_length: 14; j_call: TRBJ1-1; cdr3_nt: TGTGCCAGCAGTTTTCAGGGGATGAACACTGAAGCTTTCTTT; cdr3_aa: CASSFQGMNTEAFF
v_call: TRBV6-5; clone_size: .; d_call: .; cdr3_length: 15; j_call: TRBJ1-6; cdr3_nt: TGTGCCAGCAGTTACAGGGGCCAAGAAGATTCACCCCTCCACTTT; cdr3_aa: CASSYRGQEDSPLHF
v_call: TRBV24-1; clone_size: .; d_call: TRBD2; cdr3_length: 16; j_call: TRBJ2-1; cdr3_nt: TGTGCCACCAGTGACCCGGGACTAGCGGGAGGCAATGAGCAGTTCTTC; cdr3_aa: CATSDPGLAGGNEQFF
v_call: TRBV3-1/TRBV3-2; clone_size: once; d_call: .; cdr3_length: 15; j_call: TRBJ2-3; cdr3_nt: TGTGCCAGCAGCCAAGACGGGGGACCAACAGATACGCAGTATTTT; cdr3_aa: CASSQDGGPTDTQYF
v_call: TRBV29-1; clone_size: .; d_call: TRBD1; cdr3_length: 13; j_call: TRBJ2-7; cdr3_nt: TGCAGCGTTATTGGGGACAGCCCCTACGAGCAGTACTTC; cdr3_aa: CSVIGDSPYEQYF
v_call: TRBV6-2/TRBV6-3; clone_size: .; d_call: .; cdr3_length: 12; j_call: TRBJ1-1; cdr3_nt: TGTGCCAGCAGTTACGGGGCTCCTGAAGCTTTCTTT; cdr3_aa: CASSYGAPEAFF
v_call: TRBV7-8; clone_size: .; d_call: .; cdr3_length: 15; j_call: TRBJ2-7; cdr3_nt: TGTGCCAGCAGTTTAGGCCGCGGGACAGTCTACGAGCAGTACTTC; cdr3_aa: CASSLGRGTVYEQYF
v_call: TRBV5-4; clone_size: few; d_call: TRBD2; cdr3_length: 17; j_call: TRBJ2-2; cdr3_nt: TGTGCCAGCAGCTCGAGTGGACTAGCGGGAGTAACCGGGGAGCTGTTTTTT; cdr3_aa: CASSSSGLAGVTGELFF
v_call: TRBV4-2; clone_size: .; d_call: .; cdr3_length: 15; j_call: TRBJ2-5; cdr3_nt: TGTGCCAGCAGCCAAGATTGGGGCAGGCAAGAGACCCAGTACTTC; cdr3_aa: CASSQDWGRQETQYF
v_call: TRBV9; clone_size: .; d_call: .; cdr3_length: 14; j_call: TRBJ2-2; cdr3_nt: TGTGCCAGCAGCGTAACAGTGAACACCGGGGAGCTGTTTTTT; cdr3_aa: CASSVTVNTGELFF
v_call: TRBV4-2; clone_size: .; d_call: TRBD1; cdr3_length: 16; j_call: TRBJ1-2; cdr3_nt: TGTGCCAGCAGCCAAGATGTCAGGGGGGGCGACTATGGCTACACCTTC; cdr3_aa: CASSQDVRGGDYGYTF
v_call: TRBV19; clone_size: once; d_call: TRBD1; cdr3_length: 19; j_call: TRBJ2-1; cdr3_nt: TGTGCCAGTAGTATAGGACAGGGGGCGGACAAAGAAACCTACAATGAGCAGTTCTTC; cdr3_aa: CASSIGQGADKETYNEQFF
v_call: TRBV7-3; clone_size: .; d_call: .; cdr3_length: 15; j_call: TRBJ1-1; cdr3_nt: TGTGCCAGCAGCTTCGGATCACCGTGGAACACTGAAGCTTTCTTT; cdr3_aa: CASSFGSPWNTEAFF
v_call: TRBV28; clone_size: .; d_call: .; cdr3_length: 15; j_call: TRBJ1-1; cdr3_nt: TGTGCCAGCAGTCCCCTTGACAGGACGAACACTGAAGCTTTCTTT; cdr3_aa: CASSPLDRTNTEAFF
v_call: TRBV19; clone_size: .; d_call: .; cdr3_length: 15; j_call: TRBJ1-1; cdr3_nt: TGTGCCAGTACCTTACAGGGCAGCATGAACACTGAAGCTTTCTTT; cdr3_aa: CASTLQGSMNTEAFF
v_call: TRBV7-2; clone_size: .; d_call: .; cdr3_length: 14; j_call: TRBJ1-2; cdr3_nt: TGTGCCAGCAGCTTTTGGGACCCTGAGGGGGGCTACACCTTC; cdr3_aa: CASSFWDPEGGYTF
v_call: TRBV27; clone_size: .; d_call: TRBD2; cdr3_length: 16; j_call: TRBJ2-1; cdr3_nt: TGTGCCAGCAGTTTTTACCCCATCAAGGCGGGAGATGAGCAGTTCTTC; cdr3_aa: CASSFYPIKAGDEQFF
v_call: TRBV2; clone_size: once; d_call: TRBD1; cdr3_length: 14; j_call: TRBJ1-2; cdr3_nt: TGTGCCAGCAGTCCCTTACAGGGGGGCGGGGGCTACACCTTC; cdr3_aa: CASSPLQGGGGYTF
v_call: TRBV7-3; clone_size: .; d_call: .; cdr3_length: 13; j_call: TRBJ2-2; cdr3_nt: TGTGCCAGCAGCTTAACGAAGGCCGGGGAGCTGTTTTTT; cdr3_aa: CASSLTKAGELFF
v_call: TRBV2; clone_size: .; d_call: TRBD2; cdr3_length: 14; j_call: TRBJ2-7; cdr3_nt: TGTGCCAGCAGTGAAGCGGGAGGGCCTCGGGAGCAGTACTTC; cdr3_aa: CASSEAGGPREQYF
v_call: TRBV3-1/TRBV3-2; clone_size: .; d_call: .; cdr3_length: 13; j_call: TRBJ1-1; cdr3_nt: TGTGCCAGCAGCCTAGGGCCGGAGGCTAAAGCTTTCTTT; cdr3_aa: CASSLGPEAKAFF
v_call: TRBV9; clone_size: once; d_call: TRBD1; cdr3_length: 15; j_call: TRBJ2-2; cdr3_nt: TGTGCCAGCAGTTTCGGGACAGAACCCACCGGGGAGCTGTTTTTT; cdr3_aa: CASSFGTEPTGELFF
v_call: TRBV3-1/TRBV3-2; clone_size: .; d_call: .; cdr3_length: 15; j_call: TRBJ2-2; cdr3_nt: TGTGCCAGCAGCCGGAGACAGGCGGTCACCGGGGAGCTGTTTTTT; cdr3_aa: CASSRRQAVTGELFF
v_call: TRBV12-3/TRBV12-4; clone_size: .; d_call: .; cdr3_length: 13; j_call: TRBJ1-3; cdr3_nt: TGTGCCAGCACCCGGGGATCTGGAAACACCATATATTTT; cdr3_aa: CASTRGSGNTIYF